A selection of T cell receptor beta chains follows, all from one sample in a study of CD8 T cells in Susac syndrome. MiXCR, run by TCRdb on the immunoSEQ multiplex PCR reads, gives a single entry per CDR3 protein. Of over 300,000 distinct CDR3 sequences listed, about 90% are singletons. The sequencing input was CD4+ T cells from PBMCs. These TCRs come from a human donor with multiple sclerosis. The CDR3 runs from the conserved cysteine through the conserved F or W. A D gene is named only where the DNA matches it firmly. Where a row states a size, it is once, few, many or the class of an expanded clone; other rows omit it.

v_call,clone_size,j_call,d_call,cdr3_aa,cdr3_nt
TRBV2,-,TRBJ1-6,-,CASRLMGSPLHF,TGTGCCAGCAGGCTGATGGGTTCACCCCTCCACTTT
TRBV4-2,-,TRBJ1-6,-,CASSQSSGVWESPLHF,TGTGCCAGCAGCCAATCCTCGGGGGTATGGGAATCACCCCTCCACTTT
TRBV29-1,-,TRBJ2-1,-,CSVDPGQIRDEQFF,TGCAGCGTTGACCCGGGTCAAATCAGGGATGAGCAGTTCTTC
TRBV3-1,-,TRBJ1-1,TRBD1,CASSTTGGGTEAFF,TGTGCCAGCAGCACGACAGGGGGGGGGACTGAAGCTTTCTTT
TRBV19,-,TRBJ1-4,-,CASNLAGEKLFF,TGTGCCAGTAATCTCGCCGGGGAAAAACTGTTTTTT
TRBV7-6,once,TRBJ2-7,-,CASSRPGASSYEQYF,TGTGCCAGCAGCCGACCGGGCGCCAGCTCCTACGAGCAGTACTTC
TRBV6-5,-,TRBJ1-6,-,CASSYSIQGSSPLHF,TGTGCCAGCAGTTACTCGATCCAGGGCTCTTCACCCCTCCACTTT
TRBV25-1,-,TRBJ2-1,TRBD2,CASSPRAAGNNEQFF,TGTGCCAGCAGCCCAAGGGCAGCGGGGAACAATGAGCAGTTCTTC
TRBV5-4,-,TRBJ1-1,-,CASSLSPTEAFF,TGTGCCAGCAGCTTGTCTCCCACTGAAGCTTTCTTT
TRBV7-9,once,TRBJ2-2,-,CASSLAGARGELFF,TGTGCCAGCAGCTTAGCGGGAGCTCGCGGGGAGCTGTTTTTT
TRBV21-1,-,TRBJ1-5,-,CASSPRGGRGSNQPQHF,TGTGCCAGCAGCCCCCGGGGGGGTCGGGGAAGCAATCAGCCCCAGCATTTT
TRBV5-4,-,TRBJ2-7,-,CASSFNLIGAVTSEQYF,TGTGCCAGCAGCTTTAACCTGATCGGGGCAGTTACTTCCGAGCAGTACTTC
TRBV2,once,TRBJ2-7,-,CASSDPGGGLYEQYF,TGTGCCAGCAGTGACCCCGGGGGCGGGTTATACGAGCAGTACTTC
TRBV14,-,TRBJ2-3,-,CASSQGGYRVRTDTQYF,TGTGCCAGCAGCCAAGGCGGATACAGGGTCCGCACAGATACGCAGTATTTT
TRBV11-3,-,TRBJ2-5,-,CASSTSTDHQETQYF,TGTGCCAGCAGCACCTCGACAGACCACCAAGAGACCCAGTACTTC
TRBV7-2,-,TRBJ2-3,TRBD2,CASSFIAGEDFFTDTQYF,TGTGCCAGCAGCTTTATAGCGGGGGAGGATTTCTTCACAGATACGCAGTATTTT
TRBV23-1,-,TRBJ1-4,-,CASSEGGSTNEKLFF,TGCGCCAGCAGTGAAGGGGGTTCTACTAATGAAAAACTGTTTTTT
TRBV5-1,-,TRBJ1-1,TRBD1,CASSVDREGTEAFF,TGCGCCAGCAGCGTGGACAGGGAAGGGACTGAAGCTTTCTTT
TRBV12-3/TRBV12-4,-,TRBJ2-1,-,CASSLVLDGGRFF,TGTGCCAGCAGTTTAGTGCTTGACGGCGGCCGGTTCTTC
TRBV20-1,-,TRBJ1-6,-,CSARDKGLENSPLHF,TGCAGTGCTAGAGATAAAGGACTGGAAAATTCACCCCTCCACTTT
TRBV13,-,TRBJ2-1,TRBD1,CASSLRGQGIHNEQFF,TGTGCCAGCAGCTTGCGGGGACAGGGAATCCACAATGAGCAGTTCTTC
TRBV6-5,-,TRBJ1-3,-,CASSYDSRISGNTIYF,TGTGCCAGCAGTTACGACAGCAGGATTTCTGGAAACACCATATATTTT
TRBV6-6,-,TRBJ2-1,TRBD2,CASISGGGSSYNEQFF,TGTGCCAGCATTAGCGGGGGAGGCAGCTCCTACAATGAGCAGTTCTTC
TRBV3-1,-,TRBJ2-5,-,CASSQTETQYF,TGTGCCAGCAGCCAAACGGAGACCCAGTACTTC
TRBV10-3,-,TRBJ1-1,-,CATSKGTEAFF,TGTGCCACATCGAAGGGTACTGAAGCTTTCTTT
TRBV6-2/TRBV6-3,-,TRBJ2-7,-,CASRRDAYEQYF,TGTGCCAGCCGGCGGGATGCCTACGAGCAGTACTTC
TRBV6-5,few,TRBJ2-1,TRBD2,CASSYSRLAGDEQFF,TGTGCCAGCAGTTACTCCAGGCTAGCGGGTGATGAGCAGTTCTTC
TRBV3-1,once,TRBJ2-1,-,CASSPTGGYNEQFF,TGTGCCAGCAGCCCCACAGGTGGCTACAATGAGCAGTTCTTC
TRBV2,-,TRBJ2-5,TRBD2,CASSGLAGSQTQYF,TGTGCCAGCAGTGGACTAGCGGGTAGTCAGACCCAGTACTTC
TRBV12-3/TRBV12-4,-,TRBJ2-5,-,CASSLSQTQYF,TGTGCCAGCAGTCTCTCCCAGACCCAGTACTTC
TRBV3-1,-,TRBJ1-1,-,CASSVQGGTEAFF,TGTGCCAGCAGCGTCCAGGGAGGCACTGAAGCTTTCTTT
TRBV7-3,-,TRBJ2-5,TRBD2,CASSLSSGGMAQYF,TGTGCCAGCAGCTTAAGCAGCGGGGGGATGGCCCAGTACTTC
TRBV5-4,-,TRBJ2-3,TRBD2,CASSVNGRTLSTDTQYF,TGTGCCAGCAGTGTGAACGGGAGGACGCTAAGCACAGATACGCAGTATTTT
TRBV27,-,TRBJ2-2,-,CANSTGFVNTGELFF,TGTGCCAACTCTACAGGGTTCGTTAACACCGGGGAGCTGTTTTTT
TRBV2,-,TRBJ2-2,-,CASTLPKTRSGELFF,TGTGCCAGCACCCTGCCCAAGACACGGTCCGGGGAGCTGTTTTTT
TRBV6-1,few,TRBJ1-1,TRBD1,CASRIDRDPEAFF,TGTGCCAGCAGGATCGACAGGGACCCTGAAGCTTTCTTT
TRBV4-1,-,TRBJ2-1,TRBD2,CASHRSSGSYNEQFF,TGCGCCAGCCACAGGAGTAGCGGGAGTTACAATGAGCAGTTCTTC
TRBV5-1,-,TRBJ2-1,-,CASSLSRTHNEQFF,TGCGCCAGCAGCTTATCAAGGACCCACAATGAGCAGTTCTTC
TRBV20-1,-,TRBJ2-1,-,CSARAGGDEQFF,TGCAGTGCTAGAGCCGGGGGCGATGAGCAGTTCTTC
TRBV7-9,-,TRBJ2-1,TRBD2,CASSQPPGLAGPNEQFF,TGTGCCAGCAGCCAACCCCCGGGACTAGCGGGACCCAATGAGCAGTTCTTC
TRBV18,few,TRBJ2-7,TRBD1,CASSPRTGPYEQYF,TGTGCCAGTAGTCCCCGGACAGGGCCCTACGAGCAGTACTTC
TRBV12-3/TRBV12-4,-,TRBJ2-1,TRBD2,CASSGLAPLGNEQFF,TGTGCCAGCAGCGGACTAGCGCCTTTAGGCAATGAGCAGTTCTTC
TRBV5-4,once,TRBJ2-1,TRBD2,CASSPSIAGGYNEQFF,TGTGCCAGCAGCCCTTCTATAGCGGGAGGATACAATGAGCAGTTCTTC
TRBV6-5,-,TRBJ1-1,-,CASSYSPGRTEAFF,TGTGCCAGCAGTTACTCGCCGGGGCGAACTGAAGCTTTCTTT
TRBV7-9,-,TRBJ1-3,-,CASSYLRGENSGNTIYF,TGTGCCAGCAGCTACCTTCGGGGGGAAAACTCTGGAAACACCATATATTTT
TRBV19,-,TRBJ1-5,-,CASSQLSNQPQHF,TGTGCCAGTTCACAGTTAAGCAATCAGCCCCAGCATTTT
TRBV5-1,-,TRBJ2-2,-,CASSLIADTGELFF,TGCGCCAGCAGCTTGATTGCGGACACCGGGGAGCTGTTTTTT